These 30 T cell receptor beta chains were all obtained from the same sample, sequenced in a study of read filtering for tumor transcriptome and immune sequencing. Molecular barcoded adaptors covering alpha/delta and beta/gamma chains were used on 400 to 450 ng RNA. TCRdb recomputed calls from the reads with MiXCR, one row per CDR3 protein. This sample has roughly 90,000 distinct CDR3 sequences, with roughly 21% found just once. The specimen sequenced was a population of CD138-negative cells sorted from bone marrow. These TCRs come from a donor older than 35 with multiple myeloma.

Concerning this clonotype: A read error likely explains this, since a far larger clone differs by one base. The chain recombines TRBV4-1 with TRBJ2-1; D may be TRBD1 (5 bases). CDR3 size: 12 residues. Germline values: CDR1 MGHRA, CDR2 YSYEKL. The CDR3 sequence is CASSQGVNKQFF. The DNA of the CDR3 is TGTGCCAGCAGCCAGGGTGTCAATAAGCAGTTCTTC.

The J gene is TRBJ2-1, the V gene TRBV28; TRBD1 agrees at 9 bases. The length of the CDR3 is 15 residues. Germline assignment: CDR1 MDHEN and CDR2 SYDVKM. Trimming removed 8 bases from V and 7 bases from J; junction bases left unmatched: 12. The CDR3 is CASGTTGTGLNEQFF. Written as DNA, the CDR3 is TGTGCCAGCGGTACAACCGGGACAGGGCTAAATGAGCAGTTCTTC.

This clonotype was recorded many times. The CDR3 loop reads CSVSTGWTEAFF. The CDR3 DNA reads TGCAGCGTCTCAACGGGGTGGACTGAAGCTTTCTTT. The chain uses TRBV29-1 and TRBJ1-1, with unresolved D. The germline CDR1 and CDR2 sequences are SQVTM and ANQGSEA. CDR3 length: 12 amino acids. Trimming stripped 6 bases from V and 5 bases from J, with 13 bases between.

The sample holds many counts of this clonotype. This rearrangement joins TRBV6-5 to TRBJ1-1; D is undetermined. Trimming took 6 bases from V and 0 from J, leaving 14 bases between them. This CDR3 comprises 15 residues. Germline V CDR1 and CDR2: MNHEY, SVGAGI. The CDR3, as DNA: TGTGCCAGCAGCCGAAATTTGATGGTGAACACTGAAGCTTTCTTT. Its protein product is CASSRNLMVNTEAFF.

The gene calls are TRBV7-9 and TRBJ2-3; D gene ambiguous. The CDR3 length is 13 residues. V lost 3 bases and J lost 4, with 8 bases in between. CDR1 and CDR2 (germline): SEHNR, FQNEAQ (reference sequence). CDR3 sequence: CASSFPAPDTQYF. CDR3 nucleotide sequence: TGTGCCAGCAGCTTCCCAGCACCAGATACGCAGTATTTT.

This clonotype was seen many times. The chain carries TRBV7-2 and TRBJ1-4; D unclear. The CDR3 covers 12 residues. The ends were cut back, 3 bases at V and 7 bases at J, with 6 bases in the middle. The V gene's germline CDR1 is SGHTA and CDR2 FQGNSA. CDR3 region: CASSFPREKLFF. CDR3 nucleotides: TGTGCCAGCAGCTTTCCCCGTGAAAAACTGTTTTTT.

V gene TRBV11-2 combines with J gene TRBJ2-6; D remains unclear. Germline V gene data show CDR1 as SGHAT and CDR2 as FQNNGV. The V end lost 6 bases, the J end lost 2 bases, and 8 bases lay between the germline ends. This CDR3 is 14 amino acids long. CDR3 DNA: TGTGCCAGCAGTCCCTCCGCTGGGGCCAACGTCCTGACTTTC. It is translated as CASSPSAGANVLTF.

This clonotype has at least ten counts. The chain uses TRBV29-1 and TRBJ2-3; TRBD2 matches 7 bases. V lost 4 bases and J lost 8; bases outside the gene matches: 18. Germline loops: CDR1 SQVTM, CDR2 ANQGSEA. This CDR3 is 16 amino acids long. CDR3 coding DNA: TGCAGCGTTGGGGGGGGTCAAGACAGCATTAGGGGTACGCAGTATTTT. This encodes CSVGGGQDSIRGTQYF.

This clonotype was seen at least ten times. The DNA of the CDR3 is TGTGCCAGCAGCCAAGAATGGTCCCGGGGACAAGAGACCCAGTACTTC. Protein: CASSQEWSRGQETQYF. The J gene is TRBJ2-5, the V gene TRBV3-1; D is perhaps TRBD2 (5 bases). With 0 bases removed from V and 2 bases from J, the gap between germline ends came to 13 bases. The CDR3 has 16 amino acids. CDR1 LGHDT and CDR2 YNNKEL come from the germline V gene (reference sequence).

As to this clonotype: One end of the junction is discordant with germline, which a read error may explain. The chain has TRBV10-2 and TRBJ1-1; D not resolved. Germline assignment: CDR1 WSHSY and CDR2 SAAADI. The CDR3 sequence is 14 residues long. The CDR3 is CACSESRMETEAFF. The DNA of the CDR3 is TGCGCCTGCAGTGAGTCCAGGATGGAGACTGAAGCTTTCTTT.

The chain combines TRBV7-2 with TRBJ1-5; D remains unclear. The CDR3 sequence is 14 residues long. Trimming took 5 bases from V and 2 from J, leaving 10 bases between them. Germline CDR1 SGHTA, CDR2 FQGNSA. The CDR3 reads CASSPMGGNQPQHF. The CDR3 DNA reads TGTGCCAGCAGCCCCATGGGTGGCAATCAGCCCCAGCATTTT. The complete variable domain, with remaining parts taken from reference TRBV7-2 and TRBJ1-5, reads GAGVSQSPSNKVTEKGKDVELRCDPISGHTALYWYRQSLGQGLEFLIYFQGNSAPDKSGLPSDRFSAERTGGSVSTLTIQRTQQEDSAVYLCASSPMGGNQPQHFGDGTRLSIL.

This chain joins TRBV29-1 and TRBJ2-1; 12 bases are a match to TRBD2. V lost 5 bases, J lost 4 bases, and 12 bases stayed unmatched. The CDR3 has 17 residues. Germline V gene sequence: CDR1 SQVTM, CDR2 ANQGSEA. Here the CDR3 reads CSVKLLLAGGPYNEQFF. Written as DNA, the CDR3 is TGCAGCGTTAAACTGCTACTAGCGGGAGGACCGTACAATGAGCAGTTCTTC.

The chain couples TRBV4-1 to TRBJ2-1, with D hard to call. Trimming stripped 1 base from V and 0 bases from J, with 10 bases between. The CDR3 runs to 16 residues. Germline loops: CDR1 MGHRA, CDR2 YSYEKL. The CDR3 region is CASSQGSQSSYNEQFF. The CDR3, as DNA: TGCGCCAGCAGCCAAGGGAGCCAAAGCTCCTACAATGAGCAGTTCTTC.

A word on this clonotype: This may arise from a read error, as a much more abundant clone is one base away. V and J are TRBV20-1 and TRBJ2-7; possibly TRBD2 for D (5 bases). The CDR3 has 14 amino acids. CDR1 and CDR2 (germline): DFQATT, SNEGSKA (reference sequence). Trimming pared 3 bases from V and 5 bases from J, leaving 17 bases between. The CDR3 DNA is TGCAGTGCTAGCGAGAGGGTCGGTGTGAACGAGCAGTACTTC. As protein: CSASERVGVNEQYF.

This clonotype was detected many times. The chain links TRBV20-1 to TRBJ2-3, with 10 bases lining up with TRBD2. V gave up 5 bases and J gave up 4 bases; unmatched junction bases: 3. The CDR3 sequence is 13 residues long. Per the germline V gene, CDR1 is DFQATT and CDR2 is SNEGSKA (reference sequence). CDR3 amino acids: CSAGTSASDTQYF. Written as DNA, the CDR3 is TGCAGTGCTGGGACTAGCGCCTCAGATACGCAGTATTTT.

The table lists this clonotype with many counts. V and J are TRBV5-1 and TRBJ2-5; D is uncertain. Trimming removed 0 bases from V and 1 base from J, with 10 bases in between. Germline CDR1 is SGHRS and CDR2 is YFSETQ. The CDR3 sequence is 15 residues long. The chain's CDR3 is CASSLAGLGQETQYF. In DNA form, the CDR3 reads TGCGCCAGCAGCTTGGCCGGGCTGGGCCAAGAGACCCAGTACTTC.

This clonotype was detected ten times or more. The rearrangement joins TRBV20-1 to TRBJ2-1; 9 bases align to TRBD2. After removal of 3 bases from V and 5 bases from J, the junction contained 8 bases not matched to a gene. The length of the CDR3 is 15 residues. Germline lookup yields CDR1 DFQATT and CDR2 SNEGSKA (reference sequence). The CDR3 loop is CSARALAGDHNEQFF. In DNA, the CDR3 is TGCAGTGCTAGGGCGTTAGCGGGGGACCACAATGAGCAGTTCTTC.

This chain connects TRBV10-3 to TRBJ1-3; the match to TRBD1 covers 7 bases. The trim removed 6 bases at V and 0 bases at J, leaving 8 bases unmatched. This CDR3 is built from 16 residues. Germline V CDR1 and CDR2: ENHRY, SYGVKD. The CDR3 coding sequence is TGTGCCATCAGACCGACAGGGCCTACCTCTGGAAACACCATATATTTT. It yields the protein CAIRPTGPTSGNTIYF.

In this sample, this clonotype turned up many times. V is TRBV4-1 and J is TRBJ2-3; TRBD2 aligns across 8 bases. The trim removed 4 bases at V and 5 bases at J, leaving 5 bases unmatched. CDR3 length: 14 amino acids. Germline V gene lookup returns CDR1 MGHRA and CDR2 YSYEKL. The CDR3 DNA is TGCGCCAGCAGCCGGACTAGCTTTCAAGATACGCAGTATTTT. Translated, it gives CASSRTSFQDTQYF.

This clonotype was observed many times. The chain carries TRBV29-1 and TRBJ2-1, with D possibly matching TRBD1 (6 bases). This CDR3 contains 14 residues. Trimming removed 7 bases at V and 10 bases at J, with 23 bases between. The germline CDR1 and CDR2 sequences are SQVTM and ANQGSEA. CDR3 DNA sequence: TGCAGCGGAGAACTGGCAGGGGCCAGCCGCGAGCAGTTCTTC. It is translated as CSGELAGASREQFF.

At least ten counts were recorded for this clonotype. The chain couples TRBV28 to TRBJ1-6, with D possibly TRBD1 on 6 matching bases. CDR1 MDHEN and CDR2 SYDVKM come from the germline V gene. Trimming took off 3 bases at V and 11 bases at J, with 8 bases between the two ends. This CDR3 is built from 12 residues. The CDR3: CASSLDRTPLHF. The DNA of the CDR3 is TGTGCCAGCAGTTTGGACAGAACACCCCTCCACTTT.

The chain joins TRBV5-1 to TRBJ2-5, with 8 nucleotides matching TRBD1. The V gene's germline CDR1 is SGHRS and CDR2 YFSETQ. The length of the CDR3 is 16 residues. Germline trimming cut 1 base from V and 0 bases from J; bases unmatched to any gene: 5. CDR3 in DNA: TGCGCCAGCAGCTTGAGGCCAGGGGGCGACCAAGAGACCCAGTACTTC. Amino acids: CASSLRPGGDQETQYF.

This clonotype has a count of ten or more. The chain joins TRBV28 to TRBJ2-7; D may be TRBD1 (6 bases). Germline CDR1 MDHEN, CDR2 SYDVKM. Trimming left V 3 bases short and J 4 bases short, with 7 bases between. The CDR3 has 12 amino acids. The CDR3: CASSFDRYEQYF. CDR3 nucleotide sequence: TGTGCCAGCAGTTTTGACAGGTACGAGCAGTACTTC. The full variable domain, with the rest looked up from reference TRBV28 and TRBJ2-7, is DVKVTQSSRYLVKRTGEKVFLECVQDMDHENMFWYRQDPGLGLRLIYFSYDVKMKEKGDIPEGYSVSREKKERFSLILESASTNQTSMYLCASSFDRYEQYFGPGTRLTVT.

To note about this clonotype: A junction end diverges from the germline sequence, so it may reflect a read error. V gene TRBV5-8 combines with J gene TRBJ2-7, with D possibly called TRBD1 or TRBD2 (5 bases each). The V gene's germline CDR1 is SGHTS and CDR2 YDEGEE. The CDR3 spans 14 residues. The CDR3 sequence: CASSFRDDSYELYF. The CDR3 nucleotides read TGTGCCAGCAGCTTCCGGGACGACTCCTACGAGCTGTACTTC.

This clonotype was recorded a few times. The rearrangement joins TRBV4-2 to TRBJ1-2; 7 positions match TRBD1. The CDR3 totals 14 residues. V was pared by 6 bases and J by 6 bases, with 10 bases of the junction left unmatched. Per the germline V gene, CDR1 is LGHNA and CDR2 is YNFKEQ. The CDR3 sequence: CASRHAGTVNGYTF. CDR3 bases: TGTGCCAGCAGGCACGCGGGGACAGTAAATGGCTACACCTTC.

The table lists this clonotype with many counts. The J gene is TRBJ2-7, the V gene TRBV28; TRBD1 agrees at 11 bases. Per the germline V gene, CDR1 is MDHEN and CDR2 is SYDVKM. Trimming at V came to 3 bases and at J to 12 bases, leaving 13 bases not matched to a gene. CDR3 size: 15 residues. The CDR3 reads CASSLAGTGGESRYF. CDR3 sequence (DNA): TGTGCCAGCAGTTTGGCCGGGACAGGGGGGGAGAGTCGGTACTTC.

This clonotype was found a few times. The V and J genes are TRBV25-1 and TRBJ1-1; no clear D gene. With 4 bases removed from V and 1 base from J, the gap between germline ends came to 4 bases. The CDR3 covers 12 residues. CDR1 and CDR2 (germline): MGHDK, SYGVNS. The CDR3 protein is CASSAKNTEAFF. CDR3 DNA: TGTGCCAGCAGTGCAAAGAACACTGAAGCTTTCTTT.

With regard to this clonotype: This could be a read error, since a much larger clone is one nucleotide away. The genes are TRBV4-1 and TRBJ2-7; perhaps D is TRBD1 or TRBD2 (5 bases each). The germline gives CDR1 MGHRA, CDR2 YSYEKL. V was pared by 2 bases and J by 8 bases, with 16 bases between. The CDR3 length is 14 residues. The CDR3 region is CASSQTIRGRQQYF. CDR3 bases: TGCGCCAGCAGCCAAACAATACGGGGCCGCCAGCAGTACTTC.

This clonotype has at least ten counts. This chain joins TRBV27 and TRBJ2-1; 7 nucleotides align to TRBD2. CDR3 length: 14 residues. V gave up 6 bases and J gave up 7 bases; unmatched junction bases: 9. Germline lookup yields CDR1 MNHEY and CDR2 SMNVEV (reference sequence). CDR3 DNA sequence: TGTGCCAGCAGCCCGCGACTAGCAGTGAATGAGCAGTTCTTC. Translating gives CASSPRLAVNEQFF.

In the case of this clonotype: The CDR3 end shows no conserved phenylalanine or tryptophan, and so a read error is likely. The gene calls are TRBV5-1 and TRBJ1-6; D perhaps matches TRBD1 (5 bases). Germline CDR1 SGHRS, CDR2 YFSETQ. Trimming took 1 base from V and 9 from J, leaving 11 bases between them. The CDR3 consists of 14 residues. The chain's CDR3 is CASSLPGEGSPLHS. As DNA, the CDR3 is TGCGCCAGCAGCTTGCCGGGGGAAGGTTCACCCCTCCACTCT.